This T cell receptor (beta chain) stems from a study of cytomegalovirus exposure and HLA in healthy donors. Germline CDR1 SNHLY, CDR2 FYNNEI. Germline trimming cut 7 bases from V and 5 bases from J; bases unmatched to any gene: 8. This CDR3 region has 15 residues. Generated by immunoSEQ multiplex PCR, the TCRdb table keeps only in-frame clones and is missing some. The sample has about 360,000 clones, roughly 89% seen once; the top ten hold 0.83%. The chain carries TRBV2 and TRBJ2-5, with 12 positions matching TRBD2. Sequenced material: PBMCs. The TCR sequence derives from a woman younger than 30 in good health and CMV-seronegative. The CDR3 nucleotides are TGTGCCAGCATGCCAGGACTAGCGGGAAGGGAGACCCAGTACTTC. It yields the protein CASMPGLAGRETQYF.